The clone carrying this T cell receptor (beta chain) was seen a few times. Its antigen is as yet unknown. CDR3 length: 14 residues. In germline, CDR1 is SQVTM, CDR2 ANQGSEA. The V end was cut by 5 bases, the J end by 1 base, with 14 bases between. The data belong to a study of post-analysis software for immune sequencing data. Overall study context: Patients had relapsing-remitting, secondary progressive or progressive-relapsing multiple sclerosis; some lacked subtype. Study-level points and caveats: People with multiple sclerosis had a significantly lower normalized Chao1 diversity than controls did. When patients were compared with controls, about 5 TRBV segments were more frequent, TRBV5-6, TRBV5-1 and TRBV20-1 among them. F measure showed strong co-clustering of same-batch samples.

Unique molecular identifiers were built into the TCR beta cDNA libraries. The source material, about 0.9 to 11 million T cells, gave rise to roughly 500,000 cDNA molecules. TCRdb reanalysed the PCR reads using MiXCR and keeps one entry per CDR3 protein. The data hold hundreds of thousands of distinct CDR3 sequences, with around 53% observed a single time. The rearrangement links TRBV29-1 to TRBJ1-2, with D hard to call. The TCR sequence derives from a girl under 18 with multiple sclerosis. Sequencing was performed on blood. The CDR3, as DNA: TGCAGCGTTATGGCAGGCCCAGTTAACTATGGCTACACCTTC. This encodes CSVMAGPVNYGYTF.